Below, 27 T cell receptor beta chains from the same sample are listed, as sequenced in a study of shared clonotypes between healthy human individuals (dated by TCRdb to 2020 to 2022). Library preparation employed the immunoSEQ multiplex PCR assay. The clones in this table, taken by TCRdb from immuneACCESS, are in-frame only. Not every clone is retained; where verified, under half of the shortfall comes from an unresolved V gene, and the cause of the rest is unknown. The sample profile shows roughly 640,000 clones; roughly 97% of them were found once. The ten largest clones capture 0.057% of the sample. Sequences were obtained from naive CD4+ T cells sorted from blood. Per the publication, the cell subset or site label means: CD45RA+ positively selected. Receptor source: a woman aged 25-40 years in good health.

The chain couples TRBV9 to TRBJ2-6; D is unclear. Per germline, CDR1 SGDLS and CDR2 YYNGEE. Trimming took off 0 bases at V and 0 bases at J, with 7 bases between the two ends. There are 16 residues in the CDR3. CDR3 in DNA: TGTGCCAGCAGCGTAGGGTGGGGCTCTGGGGCCAACGTCCTGACTTTC. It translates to CASSVGWGSGANVLTF.

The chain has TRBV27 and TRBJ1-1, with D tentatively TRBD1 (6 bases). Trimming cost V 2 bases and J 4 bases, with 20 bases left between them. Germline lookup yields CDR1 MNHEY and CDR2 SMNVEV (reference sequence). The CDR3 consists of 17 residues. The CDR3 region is CASSLKGWGGLGTEAFF. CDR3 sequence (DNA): TGTGCCAGCAGTTTAAAAGGCTGGGGGGGGCTGGGCACTGAAGCTTTCTTT.

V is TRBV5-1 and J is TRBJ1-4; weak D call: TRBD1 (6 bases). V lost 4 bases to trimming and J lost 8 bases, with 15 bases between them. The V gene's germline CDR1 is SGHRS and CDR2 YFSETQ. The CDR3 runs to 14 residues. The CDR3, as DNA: TGCGCCAGCAGCAAAGGGGGGAGCGGGGAAAAACTGTTTTTT. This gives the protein CASSKGGSGEKLFF.

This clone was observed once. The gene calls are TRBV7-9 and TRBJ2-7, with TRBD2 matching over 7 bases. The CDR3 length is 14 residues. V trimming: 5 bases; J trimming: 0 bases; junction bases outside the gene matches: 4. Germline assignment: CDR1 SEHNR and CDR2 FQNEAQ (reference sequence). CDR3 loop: CASSARGSSYEQYF. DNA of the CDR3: TGTGCCAGCAGCGCCCGCGGGAGCTCCTACGAGCAGTACTTC.

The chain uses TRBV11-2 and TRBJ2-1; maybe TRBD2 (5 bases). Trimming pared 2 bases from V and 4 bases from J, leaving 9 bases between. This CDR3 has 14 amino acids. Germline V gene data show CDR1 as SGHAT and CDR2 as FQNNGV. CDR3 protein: CASSLTGTYNEQFF. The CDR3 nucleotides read TGTGCCAGCAGCTTAACGGGAACTTACAATGAGCAGTTCTTC. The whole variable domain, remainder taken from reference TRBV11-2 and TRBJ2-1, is EAGVAQSPRYKIIEKRQSVAFWCNPISGHATLYWYQQILGQGPKLLIQFQNNGVVDDSQLPKDRFSAERLKGVDSTLKIQPAKLEDSAVYLCASSLTGTYNEQFFGPGTRLTVL.

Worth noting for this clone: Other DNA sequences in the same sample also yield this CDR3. The CDR3 region has the DNA TGTGCCAGCAGTCAGAATACAGATACGCAGTATTTT. Its protein product is CASSQNTDTQYF. The chain carries TRBV28 and TRBJ2-3; no firm D call. V was trimmed by 5 bases and J by 3 bases, leaving 6 bases between them. This CDR3 comprises 12 residues. The germline gives CDR1 MDHEN, CDR2 SYDVKM.

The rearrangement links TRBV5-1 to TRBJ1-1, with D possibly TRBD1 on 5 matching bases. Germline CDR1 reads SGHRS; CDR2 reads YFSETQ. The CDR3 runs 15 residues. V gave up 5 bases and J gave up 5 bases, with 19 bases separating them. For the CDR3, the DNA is TGCGCCAGCAGGCCAGGGTCGGTATTGGTTACTGAAGCTTTCTTT. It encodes CASRPGSVLVTEAFF.

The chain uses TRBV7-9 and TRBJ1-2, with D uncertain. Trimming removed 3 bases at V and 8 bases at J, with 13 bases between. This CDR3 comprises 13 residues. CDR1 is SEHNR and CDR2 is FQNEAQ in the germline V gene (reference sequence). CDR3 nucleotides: TGTGCCAGCAGCTTGGTAGGGTCGGAAGGCTACACCTTC. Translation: CASSLVGSEGYTF.

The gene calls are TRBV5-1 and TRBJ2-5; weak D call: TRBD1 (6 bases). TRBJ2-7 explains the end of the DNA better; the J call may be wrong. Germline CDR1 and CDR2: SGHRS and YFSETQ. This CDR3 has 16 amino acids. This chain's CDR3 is CASSFGGRTGSNEQYF. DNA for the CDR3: TGCGCCAGCAGCTTTGGGGGCCGGACGGGGAGTAACGAGCAGTACTTC.

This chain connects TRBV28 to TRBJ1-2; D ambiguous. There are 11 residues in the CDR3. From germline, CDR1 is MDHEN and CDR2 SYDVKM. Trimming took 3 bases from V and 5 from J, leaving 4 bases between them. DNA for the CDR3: TGTGCCAGCAGTTTGGAATATGGCTACACCTTC. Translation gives CASSLEYGYTF.

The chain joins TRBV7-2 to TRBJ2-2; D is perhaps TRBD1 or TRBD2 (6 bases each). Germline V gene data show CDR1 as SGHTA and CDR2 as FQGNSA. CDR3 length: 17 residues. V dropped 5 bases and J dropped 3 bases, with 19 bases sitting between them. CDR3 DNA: TGTGCCAGCAGCCCAGGGGTATCGGGGGTATACACCGGGGAGCTGTTTTTT. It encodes CASSPGVSGVYTGELFF.

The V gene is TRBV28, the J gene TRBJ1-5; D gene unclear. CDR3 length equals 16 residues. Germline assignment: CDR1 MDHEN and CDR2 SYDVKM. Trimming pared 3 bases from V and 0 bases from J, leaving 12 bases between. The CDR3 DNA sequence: TGTGCCAGCAGTTTTCGGTTCAGCTATAGCAATCAGCCCCAGCATTTT. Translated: CASSFRFSYSNQPQHF.

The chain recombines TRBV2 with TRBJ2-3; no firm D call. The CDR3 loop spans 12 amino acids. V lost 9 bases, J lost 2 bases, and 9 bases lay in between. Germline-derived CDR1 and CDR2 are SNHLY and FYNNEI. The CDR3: CARRKNTDTQYF. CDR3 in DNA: TGTGCCAGGAGAAAAAACACAGATACGCAGTATTTT.

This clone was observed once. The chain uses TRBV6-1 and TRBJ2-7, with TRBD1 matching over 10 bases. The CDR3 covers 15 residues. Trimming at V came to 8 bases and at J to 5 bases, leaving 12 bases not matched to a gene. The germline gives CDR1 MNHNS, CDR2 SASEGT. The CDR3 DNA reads TGTGCCAGCGATGAACCGGGACAGGGGTTCGACGAGCAGTACTTC. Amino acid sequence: CASDEPGQGFDEQYF.

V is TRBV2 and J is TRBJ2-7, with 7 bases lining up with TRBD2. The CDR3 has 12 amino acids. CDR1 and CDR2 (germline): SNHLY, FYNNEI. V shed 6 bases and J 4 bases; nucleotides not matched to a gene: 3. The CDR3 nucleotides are TGTGCCAGCAGCGCGGGGGTATACGAGCAGTACTTC. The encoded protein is CASSAGVYEQYF.

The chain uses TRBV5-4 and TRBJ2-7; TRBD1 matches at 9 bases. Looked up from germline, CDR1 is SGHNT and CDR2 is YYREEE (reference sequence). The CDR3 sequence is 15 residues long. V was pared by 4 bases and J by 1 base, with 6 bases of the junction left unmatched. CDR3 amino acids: CASSAGTGRSYEQYF. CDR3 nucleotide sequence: TGTGCCAGCAGCGCAGGGACAGGGAGATCCTACGAGCAGTACTTC.

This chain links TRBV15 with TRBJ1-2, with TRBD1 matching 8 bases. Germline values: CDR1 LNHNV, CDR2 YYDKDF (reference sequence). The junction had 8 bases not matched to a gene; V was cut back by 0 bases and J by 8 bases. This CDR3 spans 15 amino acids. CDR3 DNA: TGTGCCACCAGCAGAGATCCCGGCAGGGGGCTAGGCTACACCTTC. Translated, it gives CATSRDPGRGLGYTF.

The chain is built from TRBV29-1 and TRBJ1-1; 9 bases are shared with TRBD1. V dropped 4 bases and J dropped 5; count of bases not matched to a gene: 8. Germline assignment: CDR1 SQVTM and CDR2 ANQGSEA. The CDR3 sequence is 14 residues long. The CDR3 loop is CSVGGDRVRTEAFF. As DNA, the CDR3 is TGCAGCGTTGGGGGGGACAGGGTGAGAACTGAAGCTTTCTTT.

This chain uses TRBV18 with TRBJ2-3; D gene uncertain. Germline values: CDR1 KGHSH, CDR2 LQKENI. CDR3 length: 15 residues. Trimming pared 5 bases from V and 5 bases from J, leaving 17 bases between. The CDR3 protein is CASSVEKLREDTQYF. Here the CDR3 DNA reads TGTGCCAGCTCAGTAGAGAAGTTAAGGGAAGATACGCAGTATTTT. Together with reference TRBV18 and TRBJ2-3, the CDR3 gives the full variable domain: NAGVMQNPRHLVRRRGQEARLRCSPMKGHSHVYWYRQLPEEGLKFMVYLQKENIIDESGMPKERFSAEFPKEGPSILRIQQVVRGDSAAYFCASSVEKLREDTQYFGPGTRLTVL.

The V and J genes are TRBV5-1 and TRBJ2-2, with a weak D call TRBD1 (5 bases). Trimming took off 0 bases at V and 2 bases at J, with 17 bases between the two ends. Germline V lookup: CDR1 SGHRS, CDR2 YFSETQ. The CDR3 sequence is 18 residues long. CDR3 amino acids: CASSLVGEWTPNTGELFF. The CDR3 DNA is TGCGCCAGCAGCTTGGTAGGGGAATGGACCCCTAACACCGGGGAGCTGTTTTTT. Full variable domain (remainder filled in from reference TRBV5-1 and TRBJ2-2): KAGVTQTPRYLIKTRGQQVTLSCSPISGHRSVSWYQQTPGQGLQFLFEYFSETQRNKGNFPGRFSGRQFSNSRSEMNVSTLELGDSALYLCASSLVGEWTPNTGELFFGEGSRLTVL.

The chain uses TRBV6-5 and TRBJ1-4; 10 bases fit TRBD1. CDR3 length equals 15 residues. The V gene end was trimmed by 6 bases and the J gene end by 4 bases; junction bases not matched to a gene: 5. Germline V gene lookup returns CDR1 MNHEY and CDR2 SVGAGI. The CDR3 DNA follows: TGTGCCAGCAGGAAGGGACAGGGGCTTAATGAAAAACTGTTTTTT. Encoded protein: CASRKGQGLNEKLFF.

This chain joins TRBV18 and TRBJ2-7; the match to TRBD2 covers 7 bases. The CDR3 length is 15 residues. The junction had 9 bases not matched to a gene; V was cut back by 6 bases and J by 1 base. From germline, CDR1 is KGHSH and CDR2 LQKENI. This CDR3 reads CASSPTSEPSYEQYF. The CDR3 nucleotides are TGTGCCAGCTCGCCCACTAGCGAACCTTCCTACGAGCAGTACTTC. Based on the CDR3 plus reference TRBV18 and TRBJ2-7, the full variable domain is NAGVMQNPRHLVRRRGQEARLRCSPMKGHSHVYWYRQLPEEGLKFMVYLQKENIIDESGMPKERFSAEFPKEGPSILRIQQVVRGDSAAYFCASSPTSEPSYEQYFGPGTRLTVT.

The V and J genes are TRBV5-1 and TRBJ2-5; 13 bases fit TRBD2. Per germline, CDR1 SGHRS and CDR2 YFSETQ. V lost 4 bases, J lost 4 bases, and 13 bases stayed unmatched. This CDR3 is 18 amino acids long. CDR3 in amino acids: CASSRGLAGARRVETQYF. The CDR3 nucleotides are TGCGCCAGCAGCCGCGGACTAGCGGGAGCCCGGAGGGTAGAGACCCAGTACTTC.

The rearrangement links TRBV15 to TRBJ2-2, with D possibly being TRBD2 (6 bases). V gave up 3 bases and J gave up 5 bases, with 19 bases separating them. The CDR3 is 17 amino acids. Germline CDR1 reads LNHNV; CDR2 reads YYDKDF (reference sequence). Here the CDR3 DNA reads TGTGCCACCAGCAGCGATCTTCCGGACCGGGGGACCGGGGAGCTGTTTTTT. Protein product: CATSSDLPDRGTGELFF. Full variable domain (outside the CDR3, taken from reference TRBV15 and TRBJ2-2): DAMVIQNPRYQVTQFGKPVTLSCSQTLNHNVMYWYQQKSSQAPKLLFHYYDKDFNNEADTPDNFQSRRPNTSFCFLDIRSPGLGDTAMYLCATSSDLPDRGTGELFFGEGSRLTVL.

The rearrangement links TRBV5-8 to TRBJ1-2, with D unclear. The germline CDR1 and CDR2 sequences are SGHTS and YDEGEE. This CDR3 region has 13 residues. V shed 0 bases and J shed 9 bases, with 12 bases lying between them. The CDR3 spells CASSLAAGTSYTF. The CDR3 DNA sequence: TGTGCCAGCAGCTTGGCGGCAGGAACGAGCTACACCTTC.

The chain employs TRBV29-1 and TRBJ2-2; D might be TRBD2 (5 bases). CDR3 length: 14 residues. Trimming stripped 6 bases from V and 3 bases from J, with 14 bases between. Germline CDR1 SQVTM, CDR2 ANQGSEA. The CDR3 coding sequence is TGCAGCGTGGAACCCCTACTAGACACCGGGGAGCTGTTTTTT. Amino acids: CSVEPLLDTGELFF.

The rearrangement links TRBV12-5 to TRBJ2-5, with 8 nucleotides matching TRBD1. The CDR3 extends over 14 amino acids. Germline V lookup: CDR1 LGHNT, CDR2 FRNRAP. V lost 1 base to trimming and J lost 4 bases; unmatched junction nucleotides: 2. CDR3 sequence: CASGLGTGGETQYF. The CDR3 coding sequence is TGTGCTAGTGGTTTGGGTACAGGGGGAGAGACCCAGTACTTC. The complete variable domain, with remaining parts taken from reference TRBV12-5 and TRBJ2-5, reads DARVTQTPRHKVTEMGQEVTMRCQPILGHNTVFWYRQTMMQGLELLAYFRNRAPLDDSGMPKDRFSAEMPDATLATLKIQPSEPRDSAVYFCASGLGTGGETQYFGPGTRLLVL.